The table lists the clone carrying this TCR beta chain with many counts. Unique molecular identifiers (one per individual cDNA molecule) were attached. MiXCR was run by TCRdb on the 5' RACE reads, yielding one entry per CDR3 protein. The table has 69,000 or so distinct CDR3 sequences, around 13% seen once. The sample belongs to a study of early T cells in non-severe SARS-CoV-2 infection. The receptor comes from an adult who was a healthcare worker with PCR-confirmed SARS-CoV-2 infection or an uninfected control (not recorded which). The sequencing sample was made of whole blood.

CDR3 loop: CASSLMGGDNEQFF. The CDR3 nucleotides are TGTGCCAGCAGTTTAATGGGGGGGGACAATGAGCAGTTCTTC. The genes are TRBV12-3 or TRBV12-4 and TRBJ2-1, with 7 bases lining up with TRBD2. The CDR3 is 14 amino acids. With V trimmed by 2 bases and J by 5 bases, 3 bases remained unmatched.